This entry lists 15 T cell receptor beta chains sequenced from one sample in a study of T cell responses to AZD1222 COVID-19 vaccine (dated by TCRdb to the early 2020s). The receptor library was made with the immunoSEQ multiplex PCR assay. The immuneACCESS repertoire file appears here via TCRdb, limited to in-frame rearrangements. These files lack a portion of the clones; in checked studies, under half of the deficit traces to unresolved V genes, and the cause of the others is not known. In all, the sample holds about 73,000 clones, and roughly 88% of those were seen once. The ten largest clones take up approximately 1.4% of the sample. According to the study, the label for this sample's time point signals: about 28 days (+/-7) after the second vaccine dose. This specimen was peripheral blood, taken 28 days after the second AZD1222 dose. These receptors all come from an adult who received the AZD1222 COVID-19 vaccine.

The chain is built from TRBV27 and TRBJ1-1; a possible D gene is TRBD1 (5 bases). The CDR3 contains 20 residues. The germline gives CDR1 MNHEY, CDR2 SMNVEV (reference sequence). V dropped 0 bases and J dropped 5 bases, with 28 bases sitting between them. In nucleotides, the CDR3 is TGTGCCAGCAGTTTATCGCCGAATACCTTAAGCAGACCCAAGGGGACTGAAGCTTTCTTT. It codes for CASSLSPNTLSRPKGTEAFF.

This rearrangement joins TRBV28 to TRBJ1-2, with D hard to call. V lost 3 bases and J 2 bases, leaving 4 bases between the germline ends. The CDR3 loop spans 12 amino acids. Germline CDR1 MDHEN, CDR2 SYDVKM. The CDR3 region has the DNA TGTGCCAGCAGTTTCTCCAACTATGGCTACACCTTC. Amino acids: CASSFSNYGYTF.

DNA of the CDR3: TGTGCCAGCAGCCCTCCCGGAGGCGGGGGCCGAACCGGGGAGCTGTTTTTT. Its translation is CASSPPGGGGRTGELFF. The V and J genes are TRBV7-9 and TRBJ2-2; TRBD2 might be the D (7 bases). The CDR3 has 17 amino acids. Germline CDR1 and CDR2: SEHNR and FQNEAQ (reference sequence). Trimming removed 5 bases at V and 5 bases at J, with 21 bases between.

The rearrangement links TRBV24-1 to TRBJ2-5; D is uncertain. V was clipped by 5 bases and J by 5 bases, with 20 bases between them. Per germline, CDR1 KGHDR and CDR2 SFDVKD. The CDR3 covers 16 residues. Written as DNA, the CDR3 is TGTGCCACCAGTGCCCGGACCCCTTCCGTTGGGGAGACCCAGTACTTC. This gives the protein CATSARTPSVGETQYF.

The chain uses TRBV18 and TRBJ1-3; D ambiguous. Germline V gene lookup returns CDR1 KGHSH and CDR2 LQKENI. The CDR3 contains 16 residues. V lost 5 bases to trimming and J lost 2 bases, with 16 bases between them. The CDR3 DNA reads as TGTGCCAGCTCAGGGCCACACTCTCTCCCTGGAAACACCATATATTTT. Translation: CASSGPHSLPGNTIYF.

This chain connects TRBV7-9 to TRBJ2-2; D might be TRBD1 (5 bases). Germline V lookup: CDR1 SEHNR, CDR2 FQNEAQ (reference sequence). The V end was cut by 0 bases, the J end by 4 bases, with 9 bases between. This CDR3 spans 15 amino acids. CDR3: CASSLAGQPTGELFF. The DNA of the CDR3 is TGTGCCAGCAGCTTAGCGGGGCAGCCCACCGGGGAGCTGTTTTTT.

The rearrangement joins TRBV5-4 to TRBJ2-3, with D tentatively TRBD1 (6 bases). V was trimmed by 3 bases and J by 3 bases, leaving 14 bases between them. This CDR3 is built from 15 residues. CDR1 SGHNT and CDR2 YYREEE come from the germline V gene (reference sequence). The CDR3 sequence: CASSSDRHSTDTQYF. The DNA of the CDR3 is TGTGCCAGCAGCTCTGACAGGCACTCAACAGATACGCAGTATTTT.

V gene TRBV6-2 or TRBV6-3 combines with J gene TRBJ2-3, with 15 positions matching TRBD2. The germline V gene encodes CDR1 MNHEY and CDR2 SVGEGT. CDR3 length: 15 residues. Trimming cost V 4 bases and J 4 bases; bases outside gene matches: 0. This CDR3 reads CASSWTSGGADTQYF. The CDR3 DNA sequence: TGTGCCAGCAGTTGGACTAGCGGGGGGGCAGATACGCAGTATTTT.

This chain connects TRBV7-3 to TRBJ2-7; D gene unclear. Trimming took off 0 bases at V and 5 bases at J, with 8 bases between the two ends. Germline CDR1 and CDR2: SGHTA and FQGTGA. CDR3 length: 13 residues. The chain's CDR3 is CASSLTKVHEQYF. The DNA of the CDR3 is TGTGCCAGCAGCTTAACAAAGGTACACGAGCAGTACTTC.

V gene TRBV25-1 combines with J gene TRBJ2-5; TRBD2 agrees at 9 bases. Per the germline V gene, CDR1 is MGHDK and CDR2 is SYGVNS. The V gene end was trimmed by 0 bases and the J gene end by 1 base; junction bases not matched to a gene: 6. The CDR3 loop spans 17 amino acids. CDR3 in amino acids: CASSEYGAGGIQETQYF. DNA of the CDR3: TGTGCCAGCAGTGAATATGGTGCGGGGGGGATCCAAGAGACCCAGTACTTC.

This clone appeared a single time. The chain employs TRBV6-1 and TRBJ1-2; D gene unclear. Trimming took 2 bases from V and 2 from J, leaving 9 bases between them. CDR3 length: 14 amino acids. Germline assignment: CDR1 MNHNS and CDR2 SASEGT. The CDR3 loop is CASSEWVGNYGYTF. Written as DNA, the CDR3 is TGTGCCAGCAGTGAATGGGTTGGGAACTATGGCTACACCTTC.

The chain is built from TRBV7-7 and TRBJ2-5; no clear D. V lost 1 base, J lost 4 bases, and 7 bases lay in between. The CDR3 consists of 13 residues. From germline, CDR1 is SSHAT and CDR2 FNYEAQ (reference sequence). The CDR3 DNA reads TGTGCCAGCAGCTTAGTGGCGTCAGAGACCCAGTACTTC. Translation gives CASSLVASETQYF.

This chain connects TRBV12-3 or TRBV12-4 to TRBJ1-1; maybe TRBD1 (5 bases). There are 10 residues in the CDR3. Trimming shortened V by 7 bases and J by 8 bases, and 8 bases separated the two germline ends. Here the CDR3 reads CASKGREAFF. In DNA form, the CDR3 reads TGTGCCAGCAAGGGACGGGAAGCTTTCTTT.

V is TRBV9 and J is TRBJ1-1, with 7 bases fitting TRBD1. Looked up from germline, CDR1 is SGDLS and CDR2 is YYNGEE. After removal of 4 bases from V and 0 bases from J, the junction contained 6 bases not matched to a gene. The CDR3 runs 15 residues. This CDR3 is CASSLRDSMNTEAFF. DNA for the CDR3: TGTGCCAGCAGCCTACGGGACAGCATGAACACTGAAGCTTTCTTT.

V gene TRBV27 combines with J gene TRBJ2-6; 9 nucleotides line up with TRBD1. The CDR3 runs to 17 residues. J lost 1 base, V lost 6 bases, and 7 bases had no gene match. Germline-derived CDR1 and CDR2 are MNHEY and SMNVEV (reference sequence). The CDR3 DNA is TGTGCCAGCAGCCCCGACGACAGGGGGTCTGGGGCCAACGTCCTGACTTTC. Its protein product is CASSPDDRGSGANVLTF.